This section outlines one T cell receptor (beta chain) sequence together with its context. The PCR contained 60 Vbeta and 13 Jbeta primers. Data came from immunoSEQ multiplex PCR; TCRdb stores just in-frame clones and leaves some out. The table includes over 150,000 clones, roughly 70% detected once. This sample is part of a study of cytomegalovirus exposure and HLA in healthy donors. The CDR3 consists of 15 residues. V lost 6 bases to trimming and J lost 4 bases; unmatched junction nucleotides: 7. Germline loops: CDR1 LNHDA, CDR2 SQIVND (reference sequence). The receptor was isolated from a man aged 25-40 years in good health and CMV-seronegative. Sequencing was done on a sample of PBMCs. This chain joins TRBV19 and TRBJ2-1; 9 nucleotides align to TRBD2. The CDR3 sequence: CASRSGLALYNEQFF. The CDR3 DNA reads as TGTGCCAGTAGGTCGGGACTAGCACTGTACAATGAGCAGTTCTTC.